This T cell receptor (beta chain) was recovered during a study of regulatory T cells in long-lasting Graves disease. Points from the study as a whole: TRBV28, TRBJ1-2 and TRBJ2-5 were favored in persistent disease.

For this clonotype: The antigen is unknown. A much more abundant neighbour one base away suggests this may be a read error. Since the CDR3 does not end with the conserved phenylalanine or tryptophan, this likely comes from a read error.

Sample time point: newly diagnosed GD, antithyroid drugs for less than 3 months. RNA isolated from PBMCs was used to make the TCR library. CDR3 regions were amplified by Arm-PCR using iRepertoire HTBI primers to build TCR beta libraries. Each CDR3 protein is one row after TCRdb ran MiXCR on the multiplex PCR reads. This table holds 200,000 to 250,000 distinct CDR3 sequences, roughly 19% found once. Per the germline V gene, CDR1 is SQVTM and CDR2 is ANQGSEA. The V gene lost 6 bases and the J gene lost 6 bases, with 11 bases spanning the gap. This CDR3 is 11 amino acids long. This sample was shared with a second study, whose subject was T cells in Graves' hyperthyroidism and ophthalmopathy. That report adds: Each diagnosis was grounded in clinical symptoms, serum thyroxine and TRAb, thyroid ultrasound, and orbital computed tomography.

This chain joins TRBV29-1 and TRBJ1-1, with D possibly being TRBD1 (5 bases). The starting material was peripheral blood mononuclear cells (PBMCs), obtained at new diagnosis, from a patient treated with antithyroid drugs. The sequence was obtained from a woman in her 30s with Graves disease. The CDR3 DNA sequence: TGCAGCGTCGGGAGGGACGCTGAAGCTTTCCTT. Translating gives CSVGRDAEAFL.